The 28 T cell receptor beta chains reported below all come from one sample, sequenced in a study of Graves' ophthalmopathy and Graves' hyperthyroidism. Amplified TCR beta CDR3 regions were obtained using RNA transcripts as template. After a first-round RT-PCR with HTBI primers, a second-round multiplex PCR was run. TCRdb fed the multiplex PCR reads into MiXCR, producing one record per CDR3 protein. The table records about 390,000 distinct CDR3 sequences, about a sixth of them present only once. Sequencing was performed on peripheral blood. Receptors were obtained from an adult woman with stable Graves' hyperthyroidism.

This clonotype was found many times. The V and J genes are TRBV2 and TRBJ2-7; maybe TRBD2 (6 bases). CDR1 is SNHLY, CDR2 FYNNEI, per germline. The V end lost 3 bases, the J end lost 6 bases, and 15 bases lay between the germline ends. The length of the CDR3 is 14 residues. The CDR3 coding sequence is TGTGCCAGCAGTGAGACTAGATCCCACCGCGAGCAGTACTTC. Protein sequence: CASSETRSHREQYF.

This clonotype was detected many times. A junction end diverges from the germline sequence, so it may reflect a read error. The rearrangement joins TRBV7-8 to TRBJ1-1, with 10 bases that match TRBD1. Germline loops: CDR1 SGHVS, CDR2 FQNEAQ. The CDR3 loop spans 14 amino acids. The CDR3 region is CASRPGTGVAEALF. The DNA of the CDR3 is TGTGCCAGCAGGCCCGGGACAGGGGTCGCTGAAGCTCTCTTT.

This clonotype occurred a few times. The chain links TRBV7-2 to TRBJ1-1; D call uncertain. V was cut by 0 bases and J by 6 bases, with 5 bases left in between. The germline gives CDR1 SGHTA, CDR2 FQGNSA. This CDR3 comprises 12 residues. The CDR3 DNA is TGTGCCAGCAGCTTAGCCATTTCTGAAGCTTTCTTT. Its translation: CASSLAISEAFF.

Turning to this clonotype: A much bigger clone sits one base away, suggesting this may be a read error. V and J are TRBV20-1 and TRBJ2-2, with D possibly being TRBD2 (6 bases). Germline CDR1 and CDR2: DFQATT and SNEGSKA (reference sequence). The length of the CDR3 is 17 residues. The CDR3 DNA is TGCGGTGCTAGGGGTCGAAACCGGGACTCTCCCACCGGGGAGCTGTTTTTT. This gives the protein CGARGRNRDSPTGELFF.

This clonotype was recorded many times. The rearrangement joins TRBV20-1 to TRBJ1-2, with TRBD1 matching 7 bases. V dropped 1 base and J dropped 12; count of bases not matched to a gene: 11. The length of the CDR3 is 13 residues. Germline V CDR1 and CDR2: DFQATT, SNEGSKA (reference sequence). The CDR3 region is CSARARTGGIDTF. CDR3 in DNA: TGCAGTGCTAGAGCCCGGACAGGCGGCATCGACACCTTC.

The V and J genes are TRBV11-2 and TRBJ2-7, with 13 bases lining up with TRBD2. The CDR3 runs to 16 residues. J was trimmed by 6 bases and V by 0 bases; bases with no gene match: 5. Germline CDR1 reads SGHAT; CDR2 reads FQNNGV. Written as DNA, the CDR3 is TGTGCCAGCAGCTTAGATCGGACTAGCGGGAGCTCCGAGCAGTACTTC. Translated, it gives CASSLDRTSGSSEQYF.

The chain recombines TRBV11-1 with TRBJ2-3; 9 bases are a match to TRBD1. Germline V gives CDR1 SGHAT, CDR2 FQDESV (reference sequence). With V trimmed by 3 bases and J by 2 bases, 6 bases remained unmatched. The CDR3 length is 16 residues. CDR3 region: CASSFLTGGVTDTQYF. The CDR3 nucleotides are TGTGCCAGCAGCTTCCTGACAGGGGGGGTCACAGATACGCAGTATTTT.

This clonotype was recorded at least ten times. The V call is TRBV28, the J call TRBJ1-5; D is ambiguous. The CDR3 sequence is 16 residues long. The V gene lost 5 bases and the J gene lost 2 bases, with 16 bases spanning the gap. Germline lookup yields CDR1 MDHEN and CDR2 SYDVKM. CDR3 sequence: CASSRRPYQGNQPQHF. In nucleotides, the CDR3 is TGTGCCAGCAGTCGTAGACCCTACCAGGGCAATCAGCCCCAGCATTTT. Using reference TRBV28 and TRBJ1-5 for the parts outside the CDR3, the full variable domain is DVKVTQSSRYLVKRTGEKVFLECVQDMDHENMFWYRQDPGLGLRLIYFSYDVKMKEKGDIPEGYSVSREKKERFSLILESASTNQTSMYLCASSRRPYQGNQPQHFGDGTRLSIL.

This clonotype was picked up many times. This chain connects TRBV12-3 or TRBV12-4 to TRBJ1-5, with 7 nucleotides matching TRBD1. J lost 1 base, V lost 1 base, and 4 bases had no gene match. This CDR3 is built from 16 residues. The CDR3 nucleotides read TGTGCCAGCAGTTTAGAGGGGGCGCCGAGCAATCAGCCCCAGCATTTT. Protein: CASSLEGAPSNQPQHF.

This clonotype came up a few times. V usage is TRBV5-1 and J usage is TRBJ1-5; 10 nucleotides match TRBD1. CDR1 SGHRS and CDR2 YFSETQ come from the germline V gene. The CDR3 covers 15 residues. Germline trimming cut 4 bases from V and 2 bases from J; bases unmatched to any gene: 3. This CDR3 is CASSTGTGGNQPQHF. CDR3 nucleotide sequence: TGCGCCAGCAGCACCGGGACAGGGGGCAATCAGCCCCAGCATTTT.

The chain employs TRBV24-1 and TRBJ2-5; TRBD2 agrees at 11 bases. V lost 9 bases and J lost 5; bases outside the gene matches: 7. CDR1 is KGHDR, CDR2 SFDVKD, per germline. This CDR3 contains 14 residues. The CDR3 coding sequence is TGTGCCACCGGTAGCGGGAGGGCCAGTGAGACCCAGTACTTC. Translating gives CATGSGRASETQYF.

This clonotype has just a few counts. With a much larger clone just one base away, this may be a read error. The genes are TRBV15 and TRBJ2-4, with TRBD2 matching over 9 bases. Germline V gene data show CDR1 as LNHNV and CDR2 as YYDKDF (reference sequence). The CDR3 length is 16 residues. CDR3 DNA sequence: TGTGCCACCAGCAGAATCCCGGGACTAGCCAAAAACATTAAGTACTTC. It yields the protein CATSRIPGLAKNIKYF.

At least ten counts were recorded for this clonotype. V usage is TRBV30 and J usage is TRBJ1-6; 8 positions agree with TRBD1. CDR1 GTSNPN and CDR2 SVGIG come from the germline V gene (reference sequence). The CDR3 extends over 14 amino acids. The V gene end was trimmed by 2 bases and the J gene end by 6 bases; junction bases not matched to a gene: 3. CDR3 loop: CAWSPGQGNSPLHF. The CDR3 DNA reads TGTGCCTGGAGTCCAGGACAGGGTAATTCACCCCTCCACTTT.

This clonotype was recorded many times. V gene TRBV4-1 combines with J gene TRBJ2-2, with 8 bases aligning to TRBD2. CDR3 length: 19 residues. The junction had 13 bases not matched to a gene; V was cut back by 1 base and J by 3 bases. The germline V gene has CDR1 MGHRA and CDR2 YSYEKL. CDR3 sequence reads: CASSQVPVSGRMDTGELFF. The CDR3 DNA sequence: TGCGCCAGCAGCCAAGTCCCAGTAAGCGGGAGAATGGACACCGGGGAGCTGTTTTTT.

In this sample, this clonotype turned up many times. This chain joins TRBV6-4 and TRBJ2-2; 13 bases are shared with TRBD2. CDR1 MRHNA and CDR2 SNTAGT come from the germline V gene. With V trimmed by 7 bases and J by 5 bases, 10 bases remained unmatched. This CDR3 contains 17 residues. Here the CDR3 reads CASNELAGGIRTGELFF. In DNA form, the CDR3 reads TGTGCCAGCAACGAACTAGCGGGAGGGATAAGAACCGGGGAGCTGTTTTTT.

This clonotype was observed at least ten times. The chain joins TRBV5-1 to TRBJ2-7; D is unresolved. The CDR3 sequence is 12 residues long. Germline V lookup: CDR1 SGHRS, CDR2 YFSETQ. The ends were cut back, 4 bases at V and 6 bases at J, with 11 bases in the middle. DNA for the CDR3: TGCGCCAGCAGCCTTACGTTGCGCGAGCAGTACTTC. Translating gives CASSLTLREQYF.

This clonotype was counted at least ten times. V and J are TRBV2 and TRBJ2-7; weak D call: TRBD1 (7 bases). The CDR3 loop spans 18 amino acids. Germline CDR1 is SNHLY and CDR2 is FYNNEI. Trimming pared 2 bases from V and 3 bases from J, leaving 23 bases between. The CDR3 nucleotides are TGTGCCAGCAGTGAACCCCGTTGGGCGGGACAGCTAGACTACGAGCAGTACTTC. This encodes CASSEPRWAGQLDYEQYF.

The chain recombines TRBV11-1 with TRBJ1-2; D perhaps matches TRBD1 (6 bases). The germline V gene has CDR1 SGHAT and CDR2 FQDESV (reference sequence). CDR3 length: 14 amino acids. V lost 5 bases and J 4 bases, leaving 14 bases between the germline ends. The CDR3 DNA reads TGTGCCAGCAGCCCCCTGGGGGGGGCCTATGGCTACACCTTC. Translation gives CASSPLGGAYGYTF.

In this sample, this clonotype turned up a few times. Being one base from a much bigger clone, this may be a read error. The chain links TRBV6-1 to TRBJ2-5; the D is unclear. The CDR3 loop spans 11 amino acids. V lost 6 bases and J lost 8, with 10 bases in between. Per germline, CDR1 MNHNS and CDR2 SASEGT. This chain's CDR3 is CASRDVGTQYF. The CDR3 DNA follows: TGTGCCAGCAGGGACGTCGGAACCCAGTACTTC.

The rearrangement uses TRBV5-1 and TRBJ2-3, with D unresolved. This CDR3 region has 13 residues. Deletions cut 4 bases from V and 8 bases from J, with 14 bases between. The V gene's germline CDR1 is SGHRS and CDR2 YFSETQ. The CDR3 DNA reads as TGCGCCAGCAGCCAAGACCCGGGCGGTACGCAGTATTTT. It is translated as CASSQDPGGTQYF.

The sample holds a few counts of this clonotype. This chain links TRBV11-2 with TRBJ1-1; D unclear. The CDR3 has 17 residues. The germline V gene has CDR1 SGHAT and CDR2 FQNNGV. Trimming took off 0 bases at V and 1 base at J, with 15 bases between the two ends. The CDR3 nucleotides are TGTGCCAGCAGCTTAGAGGCTAGAGAGCAATGGAACACTGAAGCTTTCTTT. Its translation is CASSLEAREQWNTEAFF. Drawing the rest from reference TRBV11-2 and TRBJ1-1, the complete variable domain is EAGVAQSPRYKIIEKRQSVAFWCNPISGHATLYWYQQILGQGPKLLIQFQNNGVVDDSQLPKDRFSAERLKGVDSTLKIQPAKLEDSAVYLCASSLEAREQWNTEAFFGQGTRLTVV.

This clonotype was seen ten or more times. The genes are TRBV6-5 and TRBJ2-7; 11 positions match TRBD1. Looked up from germline, CDR1 is MNHEY and CDR2 is SVGAGI. V dropped 4 bases and J dropped 7; count of bases not matched to a gene: 9. The CDR3 length is 15 residues. CDR3 loop: CASSSSRDRGREQYF. DNA of the CDR3: TGTGCCAGCAGTTCCAGCCGGGACAGGGGGAGGGAGCAGTACTTC.

CDR3 in DNA: TGTGCCAGCAGCTTGACCGGACAGGGCAATCAGCCCCAGCATTTT. Protein product: CASSLTGQGNQPQHF. The chain joins TRBV7-3 to TRBJ1-5; 7 bases agree with TRBD1. CDR1 and CDR2 from the germline V gene are SGHTA and FQGTGA. With 3 bases clipped from V and 2 bases from J, the junction kept 4 bases outside the gene matches. The CDR3 extends over 15 amino acids. Full variable domain (rest looked up from reference TRBV7-3 and TRBJ1-5): GAGVSQTPSNKVTEKGKYVELRCDPISGHTALYWYRQSLGQGPEFLIYFQGTGAADDSGLPNDRFFAVRPEGSVSTLKIQRTERGDSAVYLCASSLTGQGNQPQHFGDGTRLSIL.

This clonotype was counted a single time. The chain links TRBV12-3 or TRBV12-4 to TRBJ1-1, with TRBD1 identical over 7 bases. V shed 3 bases and J 5 bases; nucleotides not matched to a gene: 9. The CDR3 runs to 15 residues. The CDR3 region has the DNA TGTGCCAGCAGTTTCGACCCAACAGGGGAGACTGAAGCTTTCTTT. Protein sequence: CASSFDPTGETEAFF.

This clonotype has a handful of counts. The rearrangement joins TRBV4-2 to TRBJ1-2; no clear D gene. The CDR3 extends over 14 amino acids. The germline V gene has CDR1 LGHNA and CDR2 YNFKEQ. V lost 1 base and J lost 4, with 10 bases in between. The CDR3 loop is CASSQVLPPYGYTF. The CDR3 DNA reads TGTGCCAGCAGCCAAGTATTACCCCCCTATGGCTACACCTTC.

This clonotype was seen many times. The rearrangement links TRBV6-4 to TRBJ2-7; D gene unclear. In germline, CDR1 is MRHNA, CDR2 SNTAGT. The CDR3 covers 11 residues. V was cut by 6 bases and J by 6 bases, with 9 bases left in between. The CDR3 DNA is TGTGCCAGCAGCCCGGTACTCGAGCAGTACTTC. Its protein product is CASSPVLEQYF.

This clonotype was seen many times. The rearrangement joins TRBV12-3 or TRBV12-4 to TRBJ1-1; TRBD1 matches 8 bases. J was trimmed by 1 base and V by 1 base; bases with no gene match: 2. This CDR3 comprises 15 residues. The CDR3 sequence is CASSLGGTGNTEAFF. The CDR3 DNA reads TGTGCCAGCAGTTTAGGTGGGACAGGGAACACTGAAGCTTTCTTT.

This clonotype was seen ten or more times. The rearrangement uses TRBV7-2 and TRBJ2-7; TRBD2 aligns across 9 bases. V lost 1 base, J lost 6 bases, and 7 bases stayed unmatched. The CDR3 spans 15 residues. Germline lookup yields CDR1 SGHTA and CDR2 FQGNSA. The CDR3 sequence: CASSLVAGESREQYF. The CDR3 coding sequence is TGTGCCAGCAGCTTAGTAGCGGGAGAGTCCCGCGAGCAGTACTTC.